This entry lists 14 T cell receptor beta chains sequenced from one sample in a study of blood T cells in healthy people across ages (dated by TCRdb to between 2014 and 2017). Library preparation used 5' RACE. A second PCR of roughly 6 to 11 cycles was performed with a sample-barcoded 5' primer and a J-beta primer mix. Starting from the raw public reads, TCRdb applied fastp trimming at Q25, assembled clones with MiXCR and retained in-frame beta chains. Rows merge per CDR3 protein into single entries with the most common DNA and genes. In this sample the table shows 1,800,000 or so distinct CDR3 sequences, 35% to 50% of which occur a single time. Under 30% of the sample belongs to the ten largest clones. The specimen was blood. Source of these receptors: a human donor in good health.

The rearrangement joins TRBV12-3 or TRBV12-4 to TRBJ1-1, with 7 nucleotides matching TRBD1. With 6 bases clipped from V and 4 bases from J, the junction kept 11 bases outside the gene matches. The CDR3 sequence is 15 residues long. Here the CDR3 DNA reads TGTGCCAGCAGACTGACAGGGTCTTCATTCACTGAAGCTTTCTTT. As protein: CASRLTGSSFTEAFF.

The chain carries TRBV3-1 and TRBJ2-1, with TRBD2 matching over 7 bases. Per germline, CDR1 LGHDT and CDR2 YNNKEL (reference sequence). V shed 6 bases, J shed 13 bases, and the junction held 18 bases outside the gene matches. This CDR3 spans 15 amino acids. Here the CDR3 DNA reads TGTGCCAGCAGACCATCAGGACTAGAAACGAGGACCCAGTTCTTC. Protein: CASRPSGLETRTQFF.

The V gene is TRBV9, the J gene TRBJ2-5; TRBD2 agrees at 8 bases. V dropped 3 bases and J dropped 1; count of bases not matched to a gene: 11. CDR1 SGDLS and CDR2 YYNGEE come from the germline V gene. The length of the CDR3 is 17 residues. The CDR3 DNA reads TGTGCCAGCAGCGCAAGAGGCGGGGGGACCATCCAAGAGACCCAGTACTTC. Translating gives CASSARGGGTIQETQYF.

Concerning this clonotype itself: One junction end does not reproduce the germline sequence, and a read error may be involved. This chain joins TRBV7-2 and TRBJ2-7, with D possibly being TRBD2 (6 bases). In germline, CDR1 is SGHTA, CDR2 FQGNSA. This CDR3 has 14 residues. The CDR3 sequence: CAGSYTGDPLEQYF. The CDR3 nucleotides are TGTGCCGGCAGCTATACGGGGGACCCCCTCGAGCAGTACTTC.

The chain joins TRBV3-1 to TRBJ1-1; D not resolved. V was cut by 2 bases and J by 0 bases, with 7 bases left in between. The length of the CDR3 is 14 residues. Germline values: CDR1 LGHDT, CDR2 YNNKEL (reference sequence). The CDR3: CASSQRDMNTEAFF. The CDR3 DNA reads as TGTGCCAGCAGCCAACGGGATATGAACACTGAAGCTTTCTTT.

The J gene is TRBJ1-2, the V gene TRBV7-9, with D perhaps TRBD1 (5 bases). The CDR3 is 15 residues long. Germline V gene sequence: CDR1 SEHNR, CDR2 FQNEAQ (reference sequence). Trimming shortened V by 2 bases and J by 8 bases, and 18 bases separated the two germline ends. The CDR3 spells CASSLIIDSPDGYTF. In DNA, the CDR3 is TGTGCCAGCAGCTTAATCATCGACAGTCCCGACGGCTACACCTTC.

This clonotype was seen a handful of times. This sequence joins TRBV20-1 and TRBJ1-4; D is perhaps TRBD1 (5 bases). The CDR3 is 12 amino acids. The germline CDR1 and CDR2 sequences are DFQATT and SNEGSKA (reference sequence). Trimming took off 5 bases at V and 7 bases at J, with 11 bases between the two ends. The CDR3 DNA follows: TGCAGTGCTGGCCAGGGTGTTGAAAAACTGTTTTTT. This sequence encodes CSAGQGVEKLFF.

A few counts support this clonotype. This chain uses TRBV27 with TRBJ1-6; 9 nucleotides align to TRBD1. The CDR3 totals 15 residues. Trimming removed 6 bases from V and 10 bases from J; junction bases left unmatched: 10. Germline V gives CDR1 MNHEY, CDR2 SMNVEV (reference sequence). The CDR3, as DNA: TGTGCCAGCAGAGATACAGGGGGCCGTAGGTCACCCCTCCACTTT. This encodes CASRDTGGRRSPLHF.

This clonotype has only a few counts. The chain has TRBV20-1 and TRBJ2-3; perhaps TRBD2 as D (5 bases). Germline V gene data show CDR1 as DFQATT and CDR2 as SNEGSKA (reference sequence). The ends were cut back, 5 bases at V and 14 bases at J, with 23 bases in the middle. This CDR3 is built from 13 residues. CDR3 sequence: CSASSGNPMIGYF. The CDR3 region has the DNA TGCAGTGCTTCATCCGGGAATCCGATGATTGGGTATTTT.

The chain combines TRBV12-5 with TRBJ1-2; TRBD1 matches at 8 bases. V gave up 4 bases and J gave up 8 bases; unmatched junction bases: 9. CDR1 LGHNT and CDR2 FRNRAP come from the germline V gene. There are 14 residues in the CDR3. The CDR3 protein is CASGYLDRALGYTF. The CDR3 coding sequence is TGTGCTAGTGGTTATCTGGACAGGGCCTTGGGCTACACCTTC.

V usage is TRBV21-1 and J usage is TRBJ2-7. TRBV21-1 is termed a pseudogene. This CDR3 has 14 amino acids. CDR3 loop: CASSKTPVQDEQYF. For the CDR3, the DNA is TGTGCCAGCAGCAAAACCCCAGTACAAGACGAGCAGTACTTC.

This clonotype was observed a few times. This chain connects TRBV6-5 to TRBJ2-5; maybe TRBD2 (6 bases). The J call may be incorrect, as the DNA end agrees better with TRBJ2-7. CDR1 and CDR2 (germline): MNHEY, SVGAGI. The CDR3 extends over 13 amino acids. The CDR3 is CATGTPTLHEQYF. In nucleotides, the CDR3 is TGTGCCACGGGGACTCCTACCTTACACGAGCAGTACTTC.

This clonotype was detected only once. The chain carries TRBV20-1 and TRBJ1-6; D perhaps matches TRBD1 (5 bases). V shed 6 bases and J shed 16 bases, with 19 bases lying between them. The CDR3 length is 12 residues. The germline V gene encodes CDR1 DFQATT and CDR2 SNEGSKA (reference sequence). The CDR3 bases are TGCAGTGCGATTAAGAACTCAGGGAGACTCCACTTT. Protein: CSAIKNSGRLHF.

The chain combines TRBV4-3 with TRBJ2-1, with TRBD1 matching 7 bases. CDR1 and CDR2 from the germline V gene are LGHNA and YSLEER. There are 17 residues in the CDR3. With 0 bases clipped from V and 8 bases from J, the junction kept 13 bases outside the gene matches. CDR3 protein: CASSQDLLRGRLDEQFF. Written as DNA, the CDR3 is TGCGCCAGCAGCCAAGATCTGTTGAGGGGGCGACTGGATGAGCAGTTCTTC.